A selection of T cell receptor beta chains follows, all from one sample in a study of CD8 T cells in Susac syndrome. Via MiXCR, TCRdb re-called the immunoSEQ multiplex PCR reads, giving one row per CDR3 protein. The sample has over 300,000 distinct CDR3 sequences; about 91% are singletons. The sample was CD4+ T cells from PBMCs. These receptors were collected from a human donor with multiple sclerosis. CDR3s include the opening cysteine and the closing phenylalanine or tryptophan. The order of the fields is D gene, J gene, V gene, clone size, CDR3 protein, CDR3 DNA. The D gene is left open where the match is weak. Expanded clones are given a class, and other clones once, few, many or no size at all.

>TRBD2|TRBJ2-3|TRBV4-3|NA
CASSQDQAGGRDTQYF
TGCGCCAGCAGCCAAGATCAAGCGGGAGGGCGAGATACGCAGTATTTT
>TRBD2|TRBJ2-7|TRBV20-1|NA
CSARALTGTSGIYEQYF
TGCAGTGCTAGAGCTCTGACAGGGACTAGCGGGATTTACGAGCAGTACTTC
>NA|TRBJ1-2|TRBV5-1|NA
CASSNGASQYGYTF
TGCGCCAGCAGCAATGGGGCCTCGCAGTATGGCTACACCTTC
>NA|TRBJ2-7|TRBV6-5|NA
CASSYSSSPYEQYF
TGTGCCAGCAGTTACTCGAGTAGCCCCTACGAGCAGTACTTC
>NA|TRBJ2-7|TRBV7-2|once
CASSLSGATYEQYF
TGTGCCAGCAGCCTTAGCGGAGCAACCTACGAGCAGTACTTC
>NA|TRBJ2-7|TRBV7-3|NA
CASSLTDDSSEQYF
TGTGCCAGCAGCTTAACAGACGATTCCTCCGAGCAGTACTTC
>TRBD2|TRBJ2-3|TRBV9|NA
CASSAGLDLRDTQYF
TGTGCCAGCAGCGCGGGACTAGACTTGCGGGATACGCAGTATTTT
>NA|TRBJ1-1|TRBV5-1|NA
CASSLVPGSTTEAFF
TGCGCCAGCAGCTTGGTTCCAGGGTCGACCACTGAAGCTTTCTTT
>TRBD2|TRBJ2-1|TRBV20-1|NA
CSVVSTSGVYNEQFF
TGCAGTGTCGTCTCGACTAGCGGGGTTTACAATGAGCAGTTCTTC
>NA|TRBJ1-6|TRBV7-3|NA
CASSSNGSPLHF
TGTGCCAGCAGCTCGAACGGTTCACCCCTCCACTTT
>TRBD2|TRBJ2-7|TRBV27|NA
CASSLALGLAGPTYF
TGTGCCAGCAGTTTAGCCCTAGGACTAGCGGGACCCACGTACTTC
>TRBD2|TRBJ2-2|TRBV11-2|NA
CASSRPGGGELFF
TGTGCCAGCAGCCGACCGGGGGGCGGGGAGCTGTTTTTT
>NA|TRBJ1-2|TRBV20-1|NA
CSASRDGGIGGYTF
TGCAGTGCTAGCCGAGACGGGGGTATAGGAGGCTACACCTTC
>NA|TRBJ2-5|TRBV2|NA
CASSVGRQETQYF
TGTGCCAGCAGTGTAGGCAGGCAAGAGACCCAGTACTTC
>NA|TRBJ2-5|TRBV19|NA
CASSVDRGRGTQYF
TGTGCCAGTAGTGTGGACCGCGGTCGGGGGACCCAGTACTTC
>NA|TRBJ1-2|TRBV12-3/TRBV12-4|once
CASSPRVGPSYGYTF
TGTGCCAGCAGTCCTCGGGTGGGTCCTAGCTATGGCTACACCTTC
>NA|TRBJ2-7|TRBV20-1|NA
CSARRPARPQYF
TGCAGTGCAAGAAGGCCAGCCAGACCGCAGTACTTC
>NA|TRBJ1-3|TRBV18|NA
CASSPPTRSGNTIYF
TGTGCCAGCTCACCACCGACTCGCTCTGGAAACACCATATATTTT
>NA|TRBJ2-5|TRBV6-5|NA
CASSHRDTQETQYF
TGTGCCAGCAGTCACCGGGACACTCAAGAGACCCAGTACTTC
>TRBD2|TRBJ2-5|TRBV7-2|NA
CASSPPGLAGGPRETQYF
TGTGCCAGCAGCCCTCCGGGACTAGCGGGAGGGCCCAGGGAGACCCAGTACTTC
>NA|TRBJ2-4|TRBV19|NA
CASSILFKGSKNIQYF
TGTGCCAGTAGTATTCTCTTTAAAGGGAGCAAAAACATTCAGTACTTC
>NA|TRBJ2-7|TRBV9|NA
CASSVAYRRGNEQYF
TGTGCCAGCAGCGTAGCTTACAGGAGGGGGAACGAGCAGTACTTC
>NA|TRBJ2-1|TRBV20-1|NA
CSAPGQSKLNEQFF
TGCAGTGCGCCAGGACAGTCGAAACTTAATGAGCAGTTCTTC
>NA|TRBJ1-6|TRBV21-1|NA
CASRWGQGDNSPLHF
TGTGCCAGCAGATGGGGACAGGGGGACAATTCACCCCTCCACTTT
>TRBD1|TRBJ1-2|TRBV6-1|NA
CASSDLGQRLGYTF
TGTGCCAGCAGTGACTTGGGACAGCGCCTGGGCTACACCTTC
>TRBD1|TRBJ1-5|TRBV12-3/TRBV12-4|once
CASTRQGIQPQHF
TGTGCCAGCACCCGACAGGGGATTCAGCCCCAGCATTTT
>TRBD2|TRBJ2-1|TRBV5-1|NA
CASSLAGGPDQSEQFF
TGCGCCAGCAGTTTGGCGGGAGGGCCCGATCAGTCTGAGCAGTTCTTC
>NA|TRBJ1-1|TRBV10-3|NA
CAIGTLMNTEAFF
TGTGCCATTGGTACTCTCATGAACACTGAAGCTTTCTTT
>NA|TRBJ1-2|TRBV18|NA
CASSRDRLGGYTF
TGTGCCAGCTCACGAGACAGGTTGGGTGGCTACACCTTC
>TRBD2|TRBJ2-3|TRBV11-3|NA
CASSSPRLAGDITDTQYF
TGTGCCAGCAGCTCTCCCCGACTAGCGGGGGACATCACAGATACGCAGTATTTT
>NA|TRBJ2-1|TRBV20-1|NA
CSASAGTEALNEQFF
TGCAGTGCCTCCGCCGGGACTGAGGCCCTAAATGAGCAGTTCTTC
>TRBD1|TRBJ1-5|TRBV6-5|NA
CASSSRQGTNQPQHF
TGTGCCAGCAGCTCCCGACAGGGGACGAATCAGCCCCAGCATTTT
>NA|TRBJ2-3|TRBV27|NA
CASSFRGHSTDTQYF
TGTGCCAGCAGTTTTCGCGGGCACAGCACAGATACGCAGTATTTT
>NA|TRBJ2-3|TRBV29-1|NA
CSGGTGTSTDTQYF
TGCAGCGGCGGGACGGGCACTAGCACAGATACGCAGTATTTT
>NA|TRBJ2-7|TRBV7-9|NA
CASSGKERVGSGEQYF
TGTGCCAGCAGCGGGAAAGAGAGGGTCGGATCGGGCGAGCAGTACTTC
>TRBD2|TRBJ2-2|TRBV7-4|NA
CASSLARDQASGRTNTGELFF
TGTGCCAGCAGCTTAGCGCGTGATCAGGCTAGCGGGAGGACGAACACCGGGGAGCTGTTTTTT
>TRBD2|TRBJ2-7|TRBV20-1|once
CSAGGLAGESHEQYF
TGCAGTGCTGGGGGACTAGCGGGAGAGAGCCACGAGCAGTACTTC
>NA|TRBJ1-4|TRBV7-9|NA
CASSLRGRVEKLFF
TGTGCCAGCAGCTTACGTGGCAGGGTTGAAAAACTGTTTTTT
>NA|TRBJ2-7|TRBV18|NA
CASSPQTAAYEQYF
TGTGCCAGCTCACCCCAAACTGCAGCCTACGAGCAGTACTTC
>NA|TRBJ1-1|TRBV7-8|NA
CASSLARTPPRFITEAFF
TGTGCCAGCAGCTTAGCCAGGACACCTCCGCGGTTTATCACTGAAGCTTTCTTT
>NA|TRBJ2-2|TRBV7-2|NA
CASSLARPTGELFF
TGTGCCAGCAGCTTAGCCAGGCCCACCGGGGAGCTGTTTTTT
>NA|TRBJ1-2|TRBV30|NA
CAWGQNYGYTF
TGTGCCTGGGGCCAGAACTATGGCTACACCTTC
>NA|TRBJ1-3|TRBV29-1|few
CSVEVSGNTIYF
TGCAGCGTTGAAGTCTCTGGAAACACCATATATTTT
>NA|TRBJ2-3|TRBV20-1|NA
CSAPGQSTDTQYF
TGCAGTGCCCCGGGCCAGAGCACAGATACGCAGTATTTT
>TRBD2|TRBJ2-1|TRBV30|NA
CAWSVGLAGGNEQFF
TGTGCCTGGAGTGTAGGACTAGCGGGGGGAAATGAGCAGTTCTTC
>NA|TRBJ2-5|TRBV19|once
CASSEDGGSQETQYF
TGTGCCAGTAGTGAGGATGGGGGATCGCAAGAGACCCAGTACTTC
>TRBD1|TRBJ1-1|TRBV6-1|few
CASSGGQGLTEAFF
TGTGCCAGCAGTGGGGGACAGGGGTTGACTGAAGCTTTCTTT
>NA|TRBJ2-7|TRBV12-3/TRBV12-4|NA
CASSFQAAYEQYF
TGTGCCAGCAGTTTTCAGGCGGCCTACGAGCAGTACTTC
>TRBD2|TRBJ2-1|TRBV7-2|NA
CASSSTRVAGGGKQFF
TGTGCCAGCAGCTCAACGCGGGTCGCGGGAGGGGGCAAGCAGTTCTTC